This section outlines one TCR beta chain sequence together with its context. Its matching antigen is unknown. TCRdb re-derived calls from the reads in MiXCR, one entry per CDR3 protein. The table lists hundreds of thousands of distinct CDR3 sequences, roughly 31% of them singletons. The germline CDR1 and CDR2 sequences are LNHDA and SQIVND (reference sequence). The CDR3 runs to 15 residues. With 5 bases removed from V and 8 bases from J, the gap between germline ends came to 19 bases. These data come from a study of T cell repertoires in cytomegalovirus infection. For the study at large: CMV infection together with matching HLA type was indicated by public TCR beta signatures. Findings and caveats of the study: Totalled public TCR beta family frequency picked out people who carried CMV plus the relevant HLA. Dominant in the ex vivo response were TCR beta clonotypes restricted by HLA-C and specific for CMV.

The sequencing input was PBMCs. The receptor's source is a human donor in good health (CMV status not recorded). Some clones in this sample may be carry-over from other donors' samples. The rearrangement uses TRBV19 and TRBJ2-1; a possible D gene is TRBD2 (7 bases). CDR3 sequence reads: CASSPSRGTNDEQFF. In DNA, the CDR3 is TGTGCCAGTAGTCCGTCGCGGGGGACAAACGATGAGCAGTTCTTC. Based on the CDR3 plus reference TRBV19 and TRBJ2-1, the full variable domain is DGGITQSPKYLFRKEGQNVTLSCEQNLNHDAMYWYRQDPGQGLRLIYYSQIVNDFQKGDIAEGYSVSREKKESFPLTVTSAQKNPTAFYLCASSPSRGTNDEQFFGPGTRLTVL.